This TCR beta chain was sequenced for a study of T cell changes during pregnancy in multiple sclerosis. Germline CDR1 and CDR2: KGHSH and LQKENI. CDR3 length: 18 residues. V was clipped by 4 bases and J by 2 bases; unmatched bases: 11. This table comes from immunoSEQ multiplex PCR, and its TCRdb copy is limited to in-frame clones, with some not included. The sample comprises about 67,000 clones, 80% to 95% of which are singletons, and more than 1.4% rests with the top ten. The chain combines TRBV18 with TRBJ1-2; 12 bases line up with TRBD1. This clonotype was sampled from a female donor with multiple sclerosis, enrolled in a pregnancy study. The sequenced sample was peripheral blood, obtained in the second trimester of pregnancy. The CDR3, as DNA: TGTGCCAGCTCACACACCGGGACAGGGGGCCTTACGAACTATGGCTACACCTTC. This gives the protein CASSHTGTGGLTNYGYTF.